This is a list of T cell receptor beta chains from one sample in a study of CD8 T cells in Susac syndrome. Via MiXCR, TCRdb re-called the immunoSEQ multiplex PCR reads, giving one row per CDR3 protein. In the table there are hundreds of thousands of distinct CDR3 sequences, approximately 90% of which are singletons. Sequencing was performed on CD8+ T cells from PBMCs. The source of these receptors is a human donor with multiple sclerosis. Both conserved end residues are part of each CDR3. The D gene is left open where the match is weak. The size of a clone is reported for some rows only, either as once, few or many, or as a class for expanded clones.

J: TRBJ2-1
size: NA
D: NA
V: TRBV6-2/TRBV6-3
CDR3: CASSYSGLIAGDEQFF
DNA: TGTGCCAGCAGTTACTCGGGGTTGATCGCGGGTGATGAGCAGTTCTTC

J: TRBJ2-3
size: many
D: NA
V: TRBV4-3
CDR3: CASSQDRSSGVDTQYF
DNA: TGCGCCAGCAGCCAAGATCGGTCTTCAGGCGTAGATACGCAGTATTTT

J: TRBJ1-1
size: NA
D: NA
V: TRBV7-8
CDR3: CASSLASWATEAFF
DNA: TGTGCCAGCAGCTTAGCGTCCTGGGCCACGGAAGCTTTCTTT

J: TRBJ2-2
size: NA
D: NA
V: TRBV20-1
CDR3: CSARRANTGELFF
DNA: TGCAGTGCTAGGCGGGCAAACACCGGGGAGCTGTTTTTT

J: TRBJ1-3
size: NA
D: NA
V: TRBV23-1
CDR3: CASNQRDQSGNTIYF
DNA: TGCGCCAGCAACCAAAGGGACCAATCTGGAAACACCATATATTTT

J: TRBJ2-4
size: NA
D: NA
V: TRBV11-3
CDR3: CASRAGPWAKNIQYF
DNA: TGTGCCAGCAGGGCCGGGCCTTGGGCCAAAAACATTCAGTACTTC

J: TRBJ2-4
size: NA
D: TRBD2
V: TRBV12-3/TRBV12-4
CDR3: CASSSGLAGGMVRDIQYF
DNA: TGTGCCAGCAGTTCCGGACTAGCGGGGGGGATGGTACGGGACATTCAGTACTTC

J: TRBJ1-2
size: NA
D: NA
V: TRBV12-3/TRBV12-4
CDR3: CASSPLVFYGYTF
DNA: TGTGCCAGCAGTCCCCTAGTATTCTATGGCTACACCTTC

J: TRBJ2-2
size: once
D: TRBD2
V: TRBV6-5
CDR3: CASSYSTSGVGGELFF
DNA: TGTGCCAGCAGTTACTCGACTAGCGGGGTGGGCGGGGAGCTGTTTTTT

J: TRBJ2-7
size: NA
D: TRBD1
V: TRBV20-1
CDR3: CSAWGQGFGYEQYF
DNA: TGCAGTGCTTGGGGACAGGGATTTGGCTACGAGCAGTACTTC

J: TRBJ2-7
size: NA
D: NA
V: TRBV4-3
CDR3: CASSQEIGLEQYF
DNA: TGCGCCAGCAGCCAAGAGATTGGACTCGAGCAGTACTTC

J: TRBJ2-1
size: NA
D: NA
V: TRBV11-1
CDR3: CASSLAQGYSYNEQFF
DNA: TGTGCCAGCAGCTTAGCGCAGGGGTACTCCTACAATGAGCAGTTCTTC

J: TRBJ2-7
size: NA
D: NA
V: TRBV21-1
CDR3: CAPHRTLDRRGSYEQYF
DNA: TGTGCCCCCCACAGGACGCTCGACAGGAGGGGGTCCTACGAGCAGTACTTC

J: TRBJ1-2
size: NA
D: TRBD1
V: TRBV6-5
CDR3: CASRALGGAGYGYTF
DNA: TGTGCCAGCAGGGCCCTAGGGGGCGCGGGCTATGGCTACACCTTC

J: TRBJ1-5
size: NA
D: NA
V: TRBV28
CDR3: CASSLATEGLNQPQHF
DNA: TGTGCCAGCAGTTTAGCGACGGAGGGTCTTAATCAGCCCCAGCATTTT

J: TRBJ2-7
size: NA
D: NA
V: TRBV28
CDR3: CASSFWRNEQYF
DNA: TGTGCCAGCAGTTTCTGGAGGAACGAGCAGTACTTC

J: TRBJ2-1
size: NA
D: NA
V: TRBV27
CDR3: CASSGRGVYNEQFF
DNA: TGTGCCAGCAGTGGCCGGGGAGTCTACAATGAGCAGTTCTTC

J: TRBJ1-3
size: NA
D: NA
V: TRBV5-1
CDR3: CASSTNRDTSGNTIYF
DNA: TGCGCCAGCAGCACCAACAGGGACACCTCTGGAAACACCATATATTTT

J: TRBJ2-1
size: NA
D: NA
V: TRBV19
CDR3: CASSMTGPSYNKQFF
DNA: TGTGCCAGTAGTATGACGGGGCCTTCCTACAATAAGCAGTTCTTC

J: TRBJ1-6
size: NA
D: NA
V: TRBV9
CDR3: CASSVGVMTDSPLHF
DNA: TGTGCCAGCAGCGTAGGAGTTATGACAGATTCACCCCTCCACTTT

J: TRBJ2-7
size: NA
D: NA
V: TRBV29-1
CDR3: CSVEAGGAWDEQYF
DNA: TGCAGCGTTGAAGCTGGCGGAGCTTGGGACGAGCAGTACTTC

J: TRBJ2-7
size: NA
D: TRBD2
V: TRBV9
CDR3: CASSPGGIPTYEQYF
DNA: TGTGCCAGCAGCCCCGGGGGGATTCCCACCTACGAGCAGTACTTC

J: TRBJ1-6
size: NA
D: NA
V: TRBV6-5
CDR3: CASSSAGGEWSYNSPLHF
DNA: TGTGCCAGCAGTTCCGCGGGAGGGGAATGGTCCTATAATTCACCCCTCCACTTT

J: TRBJ2-1
size: NA
D: NA
V: TRBV6-6
CDR3: CASSNSYNEQFF
DNA: TGTGCCAGCAGTAACAGTTACAATGAGCAGTTCTTC

J: TRBJ1-6
size: NA
D: TRBD1
V: TRBV5-4
CDR3: CASSFLEQGVSPLHF
DNA: TGTGCCAGCAGCTTCTTAGAGCAGGGGGTTTCACCCCTCCACTTT

J: TRBJ2-7
size: NA
D: TRBD2
V: TRBV29-1
CDR3: CSVLLAGGLEQYF
DNA: TGCAGCGTCCTACTAGCGGGGGGGCTCGAGCAGTACTTC

J: TRBJ2-1
size: NA
D: NA
V: TRBV6-2/TRBV6-3
CDR3: CASSTSSYEQFF
DNA: TGTGCCAGCAGCACTAGTAGCTATGAGCAGTTCTTC

J: TRBJ1-1
size: NA
D: NA
V: TRBV7-9
CDR3: CASSPLYRAYEAFF
DNA: TGTGCCAGCAGCCCCCTCTACAGGGCATACGAAGCTTTCTTT

J: TRBJ2-1
size: NA
D: NA
V: TRBV9
CDR3: CASSVGGSGEQFF
DNA: TGTGCCAGCAGCGTAGGCGGGTCTGGTGAGCAGTTCTTC

J: TRBJ2-1
size: NA
D: TRBD2
V: TRBV4-3
CDR3: CASSQVRTSGGYNEQFF
DNA: TGCGCCAGCAGCCAAGTGCGCACTAGCGGGGGATACAATGAGCAGTTCTTC

J: TRBJ2-5
size: NA
D: NA
V: TRBV20-1
CDR3: CSARDLGVAPETQYF
DNA: TGCAGTGCTAGAGATCTGGGGGTAGCCCCCGAGACCCAGTACTTC

J: TRBJ2-1
size: NA
D: NA
V: TRBV25-1
CDR3: CASTRQGGVNEQFF
DNA: TGTGCCAGTACGAGGCAGGGAGGCGTTAATGAGCAGTTCTTC

J: TRBJ2-5
size: NA
D: TRBD1
V: TRBV20-1
CDR3: CSALAWTGNGQETQYF
DNA: TGCAGTGCCCTGGCTTGGACAGGGAACGGGCAAGAGACCCAGTACTTC

J: TRBJ2-4
size: NA
D: TRBD1
V: TRBV5-4
CDR3: CASSGTGWAKNIQYF
DNA: TGTGCCAGCAGCGGGACAGGGTGGGCCAAAAACATTCAGTACTTC

J: TRBJ2-7
size: once
D: NA
V: TRBV7-6
CDR3: CASSLGGSYYEQYF
DNA: TGTGCCAGCAGCTTAGGGGGGTCCTACTACGAGCAGTACTTC

J: TRBJ2-7
size: NA
D: NA
V: TRBV19
CDR3: CASRGSKVAEQYF
DNA: TGTGCCAGTAGAGGTAGCAAAGTGGCCGAGCAGTACTTC

J: TRBJ2-7
size: NA
D: TRBD2
V: TRBV9
CDR3: CASSVGGLAGEVEQYF
DNA: TGTGCCAGCAGCGTAGGGGGACTAGCGGGAGAGGTCGAGCAGTACTTC

J: TRBJ2-1
size: NA
D: NA
V: TRBV7-3
CDR3: CASSPGGDREYNEQFF
DNA: TGTGCCAGCAGCCCCGGGGGGGACAGGGAATACAATGAGCAGTTCTTC

J: TRBJ2-5
size: once
D: TRBD2
V: TRBV7-9
CDR3: CAFLTILAGQETQYF
DNA: TGTGCCTTCTTAACCATACTAGCGGGGCAAGAGACCCAGTACTTC

J: TRBJ2-7
size: NA
D: NA
V: TRBV27
CDR3: CASSPRRGRLTTYEQYF
DNA: TGTGCCAGCAGTCCCCGCCGGGGCAGGCTAACTACCTACGAGCAGTACTTC

J: TRBJ2-5
size: NA
D: TRBD2
V: TRBV28
CDR3: CASSSGLAGGLGEETQYF
DNA: TGTGCCAGCAGTTCCGGACTAGCGGGGGGCCTGGGGGAAGAGACCCAGTACTTC

J: TRBJ2-3
size: NA
D: NA
V: TRBV4-3
CDR3: CASSQGLGSDTQYF
DNA: TGCGCCAGCAGCCAAGGTCTGGGTTCAGATACGCAGTATTTT